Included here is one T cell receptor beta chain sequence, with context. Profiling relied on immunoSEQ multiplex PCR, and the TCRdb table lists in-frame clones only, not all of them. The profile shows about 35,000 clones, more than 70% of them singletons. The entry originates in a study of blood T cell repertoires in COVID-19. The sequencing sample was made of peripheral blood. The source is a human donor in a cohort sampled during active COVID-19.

The CDR3 is CASSQTGGGLGYTF. CDR3 DNA sequence: TGTGCCAGCAGCCAGACAGGGGGCGGCCTGGGCTACACCTTC. The J gene is TRBJ1-2, the V gene TRBV7-2, with 10 bases fitting TRBD1. The CDR3 is made up of 14 amino acids. J gave up 8 bases and V 5 bases, and 8 bases lay outside the gene matches. Germline V CDR1 and CDR2: SGHTA, FQGNSA.